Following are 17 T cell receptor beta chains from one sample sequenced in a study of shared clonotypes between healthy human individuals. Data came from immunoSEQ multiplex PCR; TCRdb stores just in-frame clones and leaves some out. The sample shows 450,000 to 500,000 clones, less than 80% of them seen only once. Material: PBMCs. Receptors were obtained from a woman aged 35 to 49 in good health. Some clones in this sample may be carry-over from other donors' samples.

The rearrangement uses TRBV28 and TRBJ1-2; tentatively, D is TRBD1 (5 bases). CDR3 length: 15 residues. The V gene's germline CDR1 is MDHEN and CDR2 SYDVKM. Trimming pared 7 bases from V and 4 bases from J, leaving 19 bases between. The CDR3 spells CASKTQAPEGYGYTF. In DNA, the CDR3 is TGTGCCAGCAAGACACAGGCCCCGGAGGGCTATGGCTACACCTTC.

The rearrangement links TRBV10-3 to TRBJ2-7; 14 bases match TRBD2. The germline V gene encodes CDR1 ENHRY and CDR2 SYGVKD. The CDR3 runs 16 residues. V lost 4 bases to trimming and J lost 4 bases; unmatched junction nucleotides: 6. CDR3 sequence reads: CAISAGTSGRFYEQYF. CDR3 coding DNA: TGTGCCATCAGTGCGGGGACTAGCGGGAGATTTTACGAGCAGTACTTC.

The chain's CDR3 is CASKGTASVGRDSSYEQYF. The DNA for the CDR3 is TGTGCCAGCAAAGGGACGGCGTCTGTGGGGCGGGATAGCTCCTACGAGCAGTACTTC. The rearrangement links TRBV2 to TRBJ2-7; TRBD2 is a possible D gene (6 bases). V lost 7 bases to trimming and J lost 0 bases, with 28 bases between them. CDR3 length: 19 amino acids. In germline, CDR1 is SNHLY, CDR2 FYNNEI.

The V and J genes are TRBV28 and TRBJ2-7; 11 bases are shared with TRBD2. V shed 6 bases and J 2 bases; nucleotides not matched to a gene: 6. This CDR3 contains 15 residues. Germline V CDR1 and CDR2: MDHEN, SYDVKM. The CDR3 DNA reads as TGTGCCAGCAGGCCACTAGCGGGAGTTGCCTACGAGCAGTACTTC. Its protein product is CASRPLAGVAYEQYF.

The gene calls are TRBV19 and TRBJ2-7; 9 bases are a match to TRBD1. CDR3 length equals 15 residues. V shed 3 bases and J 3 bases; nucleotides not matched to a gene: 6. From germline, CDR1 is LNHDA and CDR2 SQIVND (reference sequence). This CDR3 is CASSMSSDRGYEQYF. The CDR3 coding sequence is TGTGCCAGTAGTATGTCTTCGGACAGGGGCTACGAGCAGTACTTC.

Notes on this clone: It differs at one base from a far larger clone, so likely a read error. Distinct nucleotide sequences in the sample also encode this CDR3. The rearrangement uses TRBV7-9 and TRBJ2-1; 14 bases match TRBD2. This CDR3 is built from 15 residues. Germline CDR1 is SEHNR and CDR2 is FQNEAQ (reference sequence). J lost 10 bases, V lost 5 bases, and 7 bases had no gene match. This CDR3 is CASSPGGLAGEEQFF. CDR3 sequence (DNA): TGTGCCAGCAGCCCGGGGGGACTAGCGGGAGAAGAGCAGTTCTTC.

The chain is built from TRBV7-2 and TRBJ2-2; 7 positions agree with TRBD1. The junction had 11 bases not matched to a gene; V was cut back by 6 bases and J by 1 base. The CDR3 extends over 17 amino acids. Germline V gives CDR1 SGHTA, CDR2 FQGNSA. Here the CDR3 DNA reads TGTGCCAGCAGACCCCGGACAGGAACTGTGAACACCGGGGAGCTGTTTTTT. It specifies CASRPRTGTVNTGELFF.

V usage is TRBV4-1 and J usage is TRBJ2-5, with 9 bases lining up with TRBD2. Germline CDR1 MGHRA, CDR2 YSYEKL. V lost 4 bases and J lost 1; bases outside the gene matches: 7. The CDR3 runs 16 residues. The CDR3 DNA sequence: TGCGCCAGCAGCCGTATAGCGGGAGTCGCCCAAGAGACCCAGTACTTC. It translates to CASSRIAGVAQETQYF.

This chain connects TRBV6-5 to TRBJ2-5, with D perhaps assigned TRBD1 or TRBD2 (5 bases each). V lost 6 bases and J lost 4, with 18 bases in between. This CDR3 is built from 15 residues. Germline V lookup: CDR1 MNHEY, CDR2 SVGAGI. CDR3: CASRASGTYGETQYF. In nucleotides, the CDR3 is TGTGCCAGCAGAGCTTCCGGGACCTATGGAGAGACCCAGTACTTC.

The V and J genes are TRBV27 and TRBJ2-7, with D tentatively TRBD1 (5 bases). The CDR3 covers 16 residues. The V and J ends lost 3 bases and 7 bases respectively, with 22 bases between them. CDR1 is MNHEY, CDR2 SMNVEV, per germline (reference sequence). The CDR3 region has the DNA TGTGCCAGCAGTTTCCAAGGGGCCAAAGCCATGTGGGAGCAGTACTTC. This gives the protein CASSFQGAKAMWEQYF.

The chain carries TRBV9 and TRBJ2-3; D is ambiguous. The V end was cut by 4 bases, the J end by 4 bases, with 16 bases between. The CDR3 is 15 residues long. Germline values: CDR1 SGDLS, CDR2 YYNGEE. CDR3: CASSPSGLRADTQYF. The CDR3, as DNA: TGTGCCAGCAGCCCTTCGGGTCTTAGAGCAGATACGCAGTATTTT.

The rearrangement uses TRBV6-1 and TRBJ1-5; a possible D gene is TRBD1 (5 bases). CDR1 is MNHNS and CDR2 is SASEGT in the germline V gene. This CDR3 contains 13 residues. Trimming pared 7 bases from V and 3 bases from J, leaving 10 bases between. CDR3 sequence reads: CASTDSFNQPQHF. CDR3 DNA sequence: TGTGCCAGCACCGACAGTTTCAATCAGCCCCAGCATTTT.

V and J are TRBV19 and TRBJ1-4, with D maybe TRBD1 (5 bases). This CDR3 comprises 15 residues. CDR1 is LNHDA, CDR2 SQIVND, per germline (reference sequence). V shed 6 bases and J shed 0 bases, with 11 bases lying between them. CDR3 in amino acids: CASRRRGATNEKLFF. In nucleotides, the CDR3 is TGTGCCAGTAGAAGAAGGGGTGCAACTAATGAAAAACTGTTTTTT.

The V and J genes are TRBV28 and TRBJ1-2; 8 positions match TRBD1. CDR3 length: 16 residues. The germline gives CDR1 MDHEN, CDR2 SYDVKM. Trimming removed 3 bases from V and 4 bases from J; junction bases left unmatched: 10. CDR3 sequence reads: CASSFIEGQVIYGYTF. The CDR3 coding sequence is TGTGCCAGCAGTTTTATTGAGGGACAGGTGATCTATGGCTACACCTTC.

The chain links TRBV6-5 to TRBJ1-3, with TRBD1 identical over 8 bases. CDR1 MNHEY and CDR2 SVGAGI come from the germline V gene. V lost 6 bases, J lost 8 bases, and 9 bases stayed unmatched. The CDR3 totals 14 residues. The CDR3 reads CASRNNGQGHTIYF. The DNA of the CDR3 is TGTGCCAGCAGGAATAATGGACAGGGACACACCATATATTTT.

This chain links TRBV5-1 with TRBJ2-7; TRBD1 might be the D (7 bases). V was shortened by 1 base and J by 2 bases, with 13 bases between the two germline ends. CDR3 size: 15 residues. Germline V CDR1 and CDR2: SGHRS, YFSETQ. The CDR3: CASSLRQGGTYEQYF. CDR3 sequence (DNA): TGCGCCAGCAGCTTGAGGCAGGGGGGAACCTACGAGCAGTACTTC.

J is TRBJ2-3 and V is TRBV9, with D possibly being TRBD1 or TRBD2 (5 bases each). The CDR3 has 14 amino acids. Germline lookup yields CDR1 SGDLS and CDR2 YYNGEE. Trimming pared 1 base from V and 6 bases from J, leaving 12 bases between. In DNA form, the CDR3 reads TGTGCCAGCAGCGTATCTGGGGGTGGGGATACGCAGTATTTT. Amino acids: CASSVSGGGDTQYF.